Shown below are 20 T cell receptor beta chains from a single sample sequenced in a study of blood T cell dynamics during melanoma immunotherapy. Using immunoSEQ multiplex PCR, the repertoire was profiled, and TCRdb retains in-frame clones only, with some absent. In the table there are 4,500 to 7,000 clones, roughly nine tenths of which are singletons. Time point given: pre-treatment baseline. Sample: blood, taken from a patient treated with checkpoint blockade. The source is a human donor with melanoma.

This clone came up a few times. The J gene is TRBJ1-2, the V gene TRBV29-1; maybe TRBD1 (6 bases). Germline-derived CDR1 and CDR2 are SQVTM and ANQGSEA. The CDR3 totals 14 residues. The germline V and J ends were trimmed by 4 bases and 2 bases, with 14 bases remaining between them. The CDR3: CSVVGGASNYGYTF. CDR3 sequence (DNA): TGCAGCGTTGTTGGGGGGGCGTCGAACTATGGCTACACCTTC.

CDR3 nucleotides: TGTGCCTGGACCCCCGTTCCGAAGCATGGCTACACCTTC. Translation gives CAWTPVPKHGYTF. This chain uses TRBV30 with TRBJ1-2; D is unresolved. The CDR3 totals 13 residues. With 4 bases removed from V and 6 bases from J, the gap between germline ends came to 15 bases. The V gene's germline CDR1 is GTSNPN and CDR2 SVGIG (reference sequence).

The rearrangement uses TRBV5-1 and TRBJ2-7; TRBD1 might be the D (6 bases). CDR3 length equals 14 residues. Germline CDR1 and CDR2: SGHRS and YFSETQ. V lost 0 bases and J 5 bases, leaving 12 bases between the germline ends. CDR3 in amino acids: CASSLVGQFDEQYF. In nucleotides, the CDR3 is TGCGCCAGCAGCTTGGTAGGACAGTTCGACGAGCAGTACTTC.

This chain connects TRBV10-3 to TRBJ2-7, with TRBD1 matching over 8 bases. Germline CDR1 is ENHRY and CDR2 is SYGVKD. Trimming cost V 3 bases and J 0 bases; bases outside gene matches: 10. This CDR3 contains 17 residues. The CDR3 spells CAISDSRRTGPSYEQYF. The DNA for the CDR3 is TGTGCCATCAGTGACTCCCGTAGGACAGGGCCCTCCTACGAGCAGTACTTC.

V and J are TRBV6-5 and TRBJ2-5; TRBD1 agrees at 9 bases. Germline CDR1 reads MNHEY; CDR2 reads SVGAGI. The length of the CDR3 is 14 residues. Losses at the gene ends were 5 bases for V and 4 bases for J; bases not matched to a gene: 5. The CDR3 protein is CASSTTGGGETQYF. The CDR3 region has the DNA TGTGCCAGCAGTACCACAGGGGGCGGAGAGACCCAGTACTTC.

This clone was observed once. The rearrangement joins TRBV5-1 to TRBJ2-7; TRBD1 matches 9 bases. Germline CDR1 and CDR2: SGHRS and YFSETQ. CDR3 length: 17 amino acids. The V gene end was trimmed by 2 bases and the J gene end by 2 bases; junction bases not matched to a gene: 11. CDR3 protein: CASSFRETGGTAYEQYF. The DNA of the CDR3 is TGCGCCAGCAGCTTTAGGGAGACAGGGGGAACGGCCTACGAGCAGTACTTC.

The chain carries TRBV7-2 and TRBJ2-2; D possibly corresponds to TRBD2 (5 bases). This CDR3 region has 15 residues. Germline CDR1 and CDR2: SGHTA and FQGNSA. V lost 4 bases and J 1 base, leaving 10 bases between the germline ends. CDR3 residues: CASSSRVLNTGELFF. The CDR3, as DNA: TGTGCCAGCAGCTCGCGGGTACTGAACACCGGGGAGCTGTTTTTT.

This clone was observed a handful of times. This chain joins TRBV10-3 and TRBJ2-5; D uncertain. Germline CDR1 ENHRY, CDR2 SYGVKD. V gave up 3 bases and J gave up 5 bases, with 4 bases separating them. The CDR3 contains 11 residues. The CDR3 coding sequence is TGTGCCATCAGTGACACGGAGACCCAGTACTTC. This gives the protein CAISDTETQYF.

The V gene is TRBV28, the J gene TRBJ2-1, with a weak D call TRBD1 (6 bases). V lost 2 bases and J lost 5, with 13 bases in between. The CDR3 has 15 amino acids. Germline-derived CDR1 and CDR2 are MDHEN and SYDVKM. This chain's CDR3 is CASSLAQGGNNEQFF. The CDR3 bases are TGTGCCAGCAGTTTAGCACAGGGCGGCAACAATGAGCAGTTCTTC.

The chain combines TRBV11-3 with TRBJ2-1; perhaps TRBD2 as D (5 bases). Trimming cost V 5 bases and J 9 bases, with 11 bases left between them. This CDR3 contains 12 residues. The V gene's germline CDR1 is SGHNT and CDR2 YENEEA. For the CDR3, the DNA is TGTGCCAGCAGCCTGGGGAGAGGTGAGCAGTTCTTC. Translation gives CASSLGRGEQFF.

V is TRBV7-9 and J is TRBJ2-7, with TRBD1 matching over 7 bases. V lost 8 bases to trimming and J lost 1 base; unmatched junction nucleotides: 8. This CDR3 comprises 14 residues. Germline values: CDR1 SEHNR, CDR2 FQNEAQ (reference sequence). CDR3 amino acids: CASGSTGESYEQYF. DNA of the CDR3: TGTGCCAGCGGCAGCACAGGGGAGTCCTACGAGCAGTACTTC.

The chain has TRBV7-6 and TRBJ2-7; tentative D call: TRBD2 (6 bases). The CDR3 contains 12 residues. The V end lost 3 bases, the J end lost 7 bases, and 10 bases lay between the germline ends. The germline V gene encodes CDR1 SGHVS and CDR2 FNYEAQ. The CDR3 protein is CASSFVGGEQYF. The CDR3, as DNA: TGTGCCAGCAGCTTTGTTGGAGGGGAGCAGTACTTC.

The CDR3 here is CASSQDSGGISVYTQYF. The CDR3 bases are TGCGCCAGCAGCCAAGATTCGGGGGGCATAAGTGTGTATACGCAGTATTTT. The J gene is TRBJ2-3, the V gene TRBV4-3; a weak D match, TRBD2 (7 bases). The CDR3 covers 17 residues. Between the trimmed V and J ends, which lost 0 bases and 7 bases, there was a span of 20 bases. CDR1 is LGHNA, CDR2 YSLEER, per germline.

The V call is TRBV5-6, the J call TRBJ2-7; D is perhaps TRBD2 (5 bases). The CDR3 runs to 13 residues. V lost 2 bases, J lost 0 bases, and 6 bases lay in between. The germline V gene has CDR1 SGHDT and CDR2 YYEEEE. The CDR3 loop is CASSFGLSYEQYF. The CDR3 DNA follows: TGTGCCAGCAGCTTTGGACTCTCCTACGAGCAGTACTTC. Using reference TRBV5-6 and TRBJ2-7 for the parts outside the CDR3, the full variable domain is DAGVTQSPTHLIKTRGQQVTLRCSPKSGHDTVSWYQQALGQGPQFIFQYYEEEERQRGNFPDRFSGHQFPNYSSELNVNALLLGDSALYLCASSFGLSYEQYFGPGTRLTVT.

This clone was seen only a few times. V is TRBV6-5 and J is TRBJ1-5, with D tentatively TRBD1 (6 bases). The length of the CDR3 is 15 residues. Trimming took off 1 base at V and 0 bases at J, with 7 bases between the two ends. In germline, CDR1 is MNHEY, CDR2 SVGAGI. This CDR3 reads CASSYWGHSNQPQHF. In DNA form, the CDR3 reads TGTGCCAGCAGTTACTGGGGACATAGCAATCAGCCCCAGCATTTT.

The rearrangement links TRBV18 to TRBJ2-1; 11 positions agree with TRBD2. The CDR3 is 15 residues long. Germline V gene data show CDR1 as KGHSH and CDR2 as LQKENI. J lost 6 bases, V lost 4 bases, and 5 bases had no gene match. CDR3 in DNA: TGTGCCAGCTCACAAGGACTAGCGGGCATCAATGAGCAGTTCTTC. It is translated as CASSQGLAGINEQFF. Supplemented by reference TRBV18 and TRBJ2-1, the full variable domain reads NAGVMQNPRHLVRRRGQEARLRCSPMKGHSHVYWYRQLPEEGLKFMVYLQKENIIDESGMPKERFSAEFPKEGPSILRIQQVVRGDSAAYFCASSQGLAGINEQFFGPGTRLTVL.

The genes are TRBV7-2 and TRBJ1-5; D is unclear. Trimming took off 2 bases at V and 7 bases at J, with 9 bases between the two ends. Germline V gives CDR1 SGHTA, CDR2 FQGNSA. The CDR3 runs to 13 residues. The chain's CDR3 is CASSLPGYQPQHF. In DNA, the CDR3 is TGTGCCAGCAGCTTACCTGGTTACCAGCCCCAGCATTTT.

V is TRBV28 and J is TRBJ1-1; D not resolved. CDR3 size: 12 residues. Trimming shortened V by 6 bases and J by 8 bases, and 13 bases separated the two germline ends. The V gene's germline CDR1 is MDHEN and CDR2 SYDVKM. The DNA for the CDR3 is TGTGCCAGCAGCTTAGGACCGCGGGAAGCTTTCTTT. Translated, it gives CASSLGPREAFF.

The gene calls are TRBV14 and TRBJ2-5; D gene uncertain. The CDR3 has 17 residues. Trimming took off 1 base at V and 5 bases at J, with 20 bases between the two ends. Germline V gene lookup returns CDR1 SGHDN and CDR2 FVKESK. The CDR3 bases are TGTGCCAGCAGCCAAGTAAGGTCGTCGTTCGTGTCGGAGACCCAGTACTTC. It is translated as CASSQVRSSFVSETQYF.

This chain connects TRBV6-5 to TRBJ2-1; 10 bases fit TRBD2. The CDR3 is 16 residues long. The trim removed 4 bases at V and 8 bases at J, leaving 11 bases unmatched. Germline-derived CDR1 and CDR2 are MNHEY and SVGAGI. The CDR3 protein is CASSSVGAGGVDEQFF. CDR3 sequence (DNA): TGTGCCAGCAGTTCCGTTGGAGCGGGAGGGGTCGATGAGCAGTTCTTC.